This T cell receptor (beta chain) was found in a study of graft-versus-host responses after intestinal transplantation. Overall study context: After anti-thymocyte globulin induction, recipients took tacrolimus and steroids for around three years. Overall study findings and caveats: Individuals carrying graft-donor T cell macrochimerism showed high graft-versus-host to host-versus-graft clonal ratios in allografts. Early declines in HvG clones that occurred post-transplant were associated with peak circulating GvH clone levels. Marrow from the recipient contained GvH clones, some of which had appeared first in ileum or blood.

This clone is a singleton in its sample. The antigen is not known. This table comes from immunoSEQ multiplex PCR, and its TCRdb copy is limited to in-frame clones, with some not included. The sample gives over 90,000 clones, roughly nine tenths of which show up once; around 0.5% is in the top ten. V lost 4 bases and J lost 7, with 17 bases in between. Germline lookup yields CDR1 SGHRS and CDR2 YFSETQ. The CDR3 length is 15 residues. The TCR originated in a human donor who received an intestinal transplant. This material consisted of unstimulated CD8+ T cells sorted from spleen or lymph node cells, taken before intestinal transplant. This sequence joins TRBV5-1 and TRBJ2-2; weak D call: TRBD1 (6 bases). The CDR3 nucleotides read TGCGCCAGCAGCCCCGACAGGATAGGACACGGGGAGCTGTTTTTT. As protein: CASSPDRIGHGELFF.